This TCR beta chain emerged from a study of glioma-infiltrating T cells. Study-wide results and limits: Gliomas, especially low-grade, showed above-expected tissue-blood divergence; non-neoplastic patients showed below.

Amplification of TCR alpha and beta CDR3 regions from RNA used iRepertoire nested multiplex PCR. Input was 100-400 ng of tissue mRNA or PBMC total RNA. TCRdb called the multiplex PCR reads again in MiXCR, with one record for every CDR3 protein. The repertoire holds under 200,000 distinct CDR3 sequences, with 30% to 40% as singletons. The table lists this clonotype with a count of one. The antigen is undetermined. The junction does not match germline at one end; this may be a read error. This receptor was obtained from a human donor with low-grade glioma or glioblastoma, undergoing nonglioma brain surgery, or in good health (not recorded which). Specimen: glioma tissue, nonneoplastic brain tissue, or PBMCs (not recorded which).

This chain's CDR3 is CASSYSEVGAWTEAFF. In DNA, the CDR3 is TGTGCCAGCAGCTACTCGGAGGTGGGGGCCTGGACTGAAGCTTTCTTT. The genes are TRBV6-6 and TRBJ1-1, with D tentatively TRBD1 (6 bases). This CDR3 is built from 16 residues. Germline CDR1 is MNHNY and CDR2 is SVGAGI (reference sequence).